Presented here are 21 T cell receptor beta chains from one specimen sequenced in a study of T cells in women clearing cervical HPV infection. Some clones are missing from TCRdb's copy, which holds only in-frame ones; the method was immunoSEQ multiplex PCR. This listing includes tens of thousands of clones. The specimen sequenced was blood buffy coat. All receptors derive from a woman between 18 and 70 years old with a cervical HPV16 infection that either progressed to CIN3+ or cleared (not recorded which).

Details on this clone: Coverage ceases 3 residues before the CDR3 finishes, and the germline J gene fills in the end. This chain joins TRBV7-2 and TRBJ1-5; no clear D gene. Germline V lookup: CDR1 SGHTA, CDR2 FQGNSA. V was trimmed by 0 bases and J by 3 bases, leaving 9 bases between them. This CDR3 contains 15 residues. The CDR3: CASSLASGYNQPQHF. CDR3 DNA (partial): TGTGCCAGCAGCTTAGCATCCGGGTACAATCAGCCC.

Notes on this clone: The missing CDR3 end, 3 residues past where the read stops, is filled in from the germline J gene. The chain recombines TRBV7-3 with TRBJ2-3; TRBD1 is a possible D gene (6 bases). V lost 5 bases and J 5 bases, leaving 20 bases between the germline ends. Germline V gene sequence: CDR1 SGHTA, CDR2 FQGTGA. The CDR3 has 16 residues. Here the CDR3 reads CASSRPPGVAGDTQYF. The part of the CDR3 DNA that was read is TGTGCCAGCAGCCGACCTCCAGGGGTGGCAGGAGATACG.

On this clone: With the read ending 3 residues before the CDR3 end, the germline J gene is used to fill in that end. The gene calls are TRBV19 and TRBJ1-5; D may be TRBD1 (5 bases). Trimming removed 6 bases at V and 3 bases at J, with 15 bases between. The CDR3 is 15 amino acids. CDR1 is LNHDA, CDR2 SQIVND, per germline (reference sequence). The CDR3 DNA, read in part, is TGTGCCAGTAGAACTTGGCAGGGAAACAATCAGCCC. It codes for CASRTWQGNNQP. The entire CDR3 sequence reads CASRTWQGNNQPQHF.

About this clone: The CDR3 is cut off 3 residues early in the read; its end comes from the germline J gene. The rearrangement uses TRBV19 and TRBJ2-2; a possible D gene is TRBD2 (6 bases). V lost 5 bases and J lost 6, with 19 bases in between. The length of the CDR3 is 16 residues. Germline lookup yields CDR1 LNHDA and CDR2 SQIVND (reference sequence). CDR3 loop: CASSGSGGISSGELFF. CDR3 DNA (partial): TGTGCCAGTAGTGGTTCGGGCGGGATTTCCTCCGGGGAG.

With respect to this clone: The CDR3 end lies 3 residues beyond the end of the read and is filled in from the germline J gene. V is TRBV4-1 and J is TRBJ1-5; 8 bases line up with TRBD1. The CDR3 totals 16 residues. Germline-derived CDR1 and CDR2 are MGHRA and YSYEKL. Losses at the gene ends were 3 bases for V and 0 bases for J; bases not matched to a gene: 4. The CDR3 DNA, read in part, is TGCGCCAGCAGCCAGGGACAGGTTTATAGCAATCAGCCC. Encoded protein: CASSQGQVYSNQP. The complete CDR3 sequence is CASSQGQVYSNQPQHF.

Note on this clone: The junction does not match germline at one end; this may be a read error. The CDR3 goes on 3 residues after the read ends, and that part is filled in from the germline J gene. V usage is TRBV12-3 or TRBV12-4 and J usage is TRBJ2-1; D not certain. The CDR3 totals 13 residues. CDR3 sequence: CASSPDSSNEQFF. The sequenced CDR3 bases are TGTGCCAGCAGCCCAGACTCCTCCAATGAG.

Comment on this clone: The read terminates 3 residues before the CDR3 end, so the remaining end is supplied by the germline J gene. The genes are TRBV19 and TRBJ1-1; D may be TRBD1 (6 bases). The CDR3 consists of 15 residues. Looked up from germline, CDR1 is LNHDA and CDR2 is SQIVND (reference sequence). With 3 bases removed from V and 4 bases from J, the gap between germline ends came to 15 bases. The part of the CDR3 DNA that was read is TGTGCCAGTAGTATCCTGGGGGCGTTTGGCACTGAA. It translates to CASSILGAFGTE. The CDR3 in its entirety is CASSILGAFGTEAFF.

Concerning this clone: The read ends 3 residues early relative to the CDR3; the germline J gene fills the gap. The chain combines TRBV19 with TRBJ2-7, with 8 bases aligning to TRBD2. This CDR3 region has 14 residues. Germline CDR1 is LNHDA and CDR2 is SQIVND (reference sequence). V shed 5 bases and J 4 bases; nucleotides not matched to a gene: 7. The sequenced CDR3 bases are TGTGCCAGTAGTCCGACTAGCGTGACGTACGAG. Protein: CASSPTSVTYE. The CDR3 in its entirety is CASSPTSVTYEQYF.

Regarding this clone: From the germline J gene comes the end of the CDR3, since the read stops 3 residues before it. The chain joins TRBV5-1 to TRBJ1-4; 7 nucleotides align to TRBD1. Trimming cost V 0 bases and J 7 bases; bases outside gene matches: 6. Germline values: CDR1 SGHRS, CDR2 YFSETQ. The CDR3 is made up of 15 amino acids. The part of the CDR3 DNA that was read is TGCGCCAGCAGCTTGGTCGGGCAGGGGGGTGAAAAA. Its protein product is CASSLVGQGGEK. The complete CDR3 reads CASSLVGQGGEKLFF.

Notes on this clone: The CDR3 extends 3 residues past the end of the read, so its final part is completed from the germline J gene. The genes are TRBV20-1 and TRBJ2-1; 10 bases agree with TRBD2. This CDR3 has 13 residues. Germline V CDR1 and CDR2: DFQATT, SNEGSKA (reference sequence). J lost 4 bases, V lost 7 bases, and 4 bases had no gene match. The sequenced CDR3 bases are TGCAGTGTAGGACTAGCGGAGTACAATGAG. It encodes CSVGLAEYNE. The complete CDR3 protein is CSVGLAEYNEQFF.

Concerning this clone itself: The sequenced fragment ends 3 residues before the CDR3 boundary, so the rest is inferred from the germline J gene. The chain carries TRBV28 and TRBJ2-2; tentatively, D is TRBD1 (6 bases). CDR3 length: 15 amino acids. V was shortened by 5 bases and J by 0 bases, with 10 bases between the two germline ends. Germline V gene data show CDR1 as MDHEN and CDR2 as SYDVKM. Incomplete CDR3 DNA: TGTGCCAGCAGTGGGCCAGGGGCGAACACCGGGGAG. It specifies CASSGPGANTGE. The full CDR3 protein is CASSGPGANTGELFF.

Turning to this clone: The read ends 3 residues shy of where the CDR3 ends; the end is completed using the germline J gene. The chain recombines TRBV20-1 with TRBJ2-2; 8 bases align to TRBD1. Trimming cost V 0 bases and J 5 bases; bases outside gene matches: 14. Germline V gene lookup returns CDR1 DFQATT and CDR2 SNEGSKA (reference sequence). This CDR3 is 18 amino acids long. The sequenced part of the CDR3 DNA is TGCAGTGCTAGAGATCGATCGGGTTGGACAGGGAGGACCGGGGAG. Its translation: CSARDRSGWTGRTGE. From start to end, the CDR3 is CSARDRSGWTGRTGELFF.

Details on this clone: The read falls 3 residues short of the CDR3 end, and the missing part is taken from the germline J gene. The chain has TRBV7-3 and TRBJ2-3; 7 bases are shared with TRBD2. Looked up from germline, CDR1 is SGHTA and CDR2 is FQGTGA. This CDR3 contains 14 residues. J was trimmed by 3 bases and V by 4 bases; bases with no gene match: 4. The sequenced part of the CDR3 DNA is TGTGCCAGCAGCTCGATCGGGGGGACAGATACG. It translates to CASSSIGGTDT. In full, the CDR3 reads CASSSIGGTDTQYF.

For this clone: The CDR3 end falls 3 residues outside the read, so it is completed with the germline J gene. The chain carries TRBV2 and TRBJ2-2, with 7 bases identical to TRBD2. This CDR3 has 15 residues. V gave up 6 bases and J gave up 2 bases; unmatched junction bases: 6. Per germline, CDR1 SNHLY and CDR2 FYNNEI. The CDR3 DNA, read in part, is TGTGCCAGCAGGGAGGGACTAATAAACACCGGGGAG. This encodes CASREGLINTGE. The whole CDR3 sequence reads CASREGLINTGELFF. The full variable domain, its missing parts supplied by reference TRBV2 and TRBJ2-2, is EPEVTQTPSHQVTQMGQEVILRCVPISNHLYFYWYRQILGQKVEFLVSFYNNEISEKSEIFDDQFSVERPDGSNFTLKIRSTKLEDSAMYFCASREGLINTGELFFGEGSRLTVL.

With regard to this clone: The CDR3 goes on 3 residues after the read ends, and that part is filled in from the germline J gene. The rearrangement links TRBV5-1 to TRBJ2-3, with 11 bases matching TRBD2. Germline CDR1 is SGHRS and CDR2 is YFSETQ. The V segment lost 4 bases and the J segment 1 base; nucleotides outside the gene matches: 11. The CDR3 runs to 18 residues. The CDR3 loop reads CASSPGLAGRVRTDTQYF. Partial CDR3 DNA: TGCGCCAGCAGCCCAGGACTAGCGGGCAGAGTTCGCACAGATACG.

This CDR3 reads CASSIWGLAVYNEQFF. The CDR3 bases that were read are TGTGCCAGTAGTATATGGGGACTAGCGGTTTACAATGAG. The V call is TRBV19, the J call TRBJ2-1, with 11 bases lining up with TRBD2. The CDR3 end is not reached by the read, which stops 3 residues before it; the germline J gene fills it in. This CDR3 has 16 residues. V was pared by 2 bases and J by 4 bases, with 4 bases of the junction left unmatched. Germline assignment: CDR1 LNHDA and CDR2 SQIVND (reference sequence).

To note about this clone: The read ends 3 residues early relative to the CDR3; the germline J gene fills the gap. The chain carries TRBV2 and TRBJ1-2; D not certain. CDR1 is SNHLY and CDR2 is FYNNEI in the germline V gene. Trimming took off 10 bases at V and 0 bases at J, with 12 bases between the two ends. CDR3 size: 13 residues. The CDR3 DNA, read in part, is TGTGCCACCAATGGCGGGGCTAACTATGGC. Translating gives CATNGGANYG. The full CDR3 protein reads CATNGGANYGYTF.

In the case of this clone: Sequencing ends 3 residues short of the CDR3 end; the germline J gene provides the rest. The chain couples TRBV19 to TRBJ2-1; possible D gene TRBD2, 5 bases. Trimming pared 3 bases from V and 0 bases from J, leaving 9 bases between. The germline V gene encodes CDR1 LNHDA and CDR2 SQIVND (reference sequence). This CDR3 comprises 15 residues. The sequenced part of the CDR3 DNA is TGTGCCAGTAGTATTAAGCGGTACTCCTACAATGAG. Residues: CASSIKRYSYNE. The whole CDR3 protein is CASSIKRYSYNEQFF.

In the case of this clone: Read data end 3 residues before the CDR3 end; the end is taken from the germline J gene. The J gene is TRBJ1-5, the V gene TRBV11-2, with D possibly being TRBD1 (5 bases). CDR1 is SGHAT, CDR2 FQNNGV, per germline. V was clipped by 0 bases and J by 4 bases, with 7 bases between them. The CDR3 is 14 amino acids. CDR3 protein: CASSLDRANQPQHF. CDR3 bases read: TGTGCCAGCAGCTTAGACAGGGCTAATCAGCCC. Filled out from reference TRBV11-2 and TRBJ1-5, the complete variable domain reads EAGVAQSPRYKIIEKRQSVAFWCNPISGHATLYWYQQILGQGPKLLIQFQNNGVVDDSQLPKDRFSAERLKGVDSTLKIQPAKLEDSAVYLCASSLDRANQPQHFGDGTRLSIL.

In the case of this clone: The read terminates 3 residues before the CDR3 end, so the remaining end is supplied by the germline J gene. This chain links TRBV4-1 with TRBJ2-3, with D perhaps matching TRBD2 (7 bases). CDR3 length: 15 amino acids. The germline CDR1 and CDR2 sequences are MGHRA and YSYEKL. Deletions cut 4 bases from V and 5 bases from J, with 16 bases between. The CDR3 DNA, read in part, is TGCGCCAGCAGCCCCTTGGCGGGGGCCGGAGATACG. Translated: CASSPLAGAGDT. The full CDR3 protein is CASSPLAGAGDTQYF.

Worth noting for this clone: The read ends 3 residues before the CDR3 terminus; that terminus is restored from the germline J gene. The chain recombines TRBV5-1 with TRBJ2-1; D is uncertain. The CDR3 consists of 12 residues. Germline assignment: CDR1 SGHRS and CDR2 YFSETQ. V shed 3 bases and J shed 9 bases, with 10 bases lying between them. Partial CDR3 DNA: TGCGCCAGCAGCTCCCAGGTCACTGAG. This gives the protein CASSSQVTE. The full CDR3 is CASSSQVTEQFF.